Following are 10 T cell receptor beta chains from one sample sequenced in a study of cytomegalovirus exposure and HLA in healthy donors. Primers for the PCR totalled 60 Vbeta and 13 Jbeta. The table came from immunoSEQ multiplex PCR; TCRdb's copy has only in-frame clones and leaves some out. The data hold 150,000 to 200,000 clones, with roughly 80% observed a single time. The sample comprised PBMCs. The source is a woman aged 40 to 50 in good health and CMV-seropositive.

This chain connects TRBV18 to TRBJ2-2; TRBD1 aligns across 7 bases. J gave up 2 bases and V 5 bases, and 5 bases lay outside the gene matches. The CDR3 contains 15 residues. CDR1 and CDR2 from the germline V gene are KGHSH and LQKENI. CDR3: CASSTGQINTGELFF. CDR3 in DNA: TGTGCCAGCTCAACGGGACAGATTAACACCGGGGAGCTGTTTTTT. The entire variable domain, with the rest obtained from reference TRBV18 and TRBJ2-2, is as follows: NAGVMQNPRHLVRRRGQEARLRCSPMKGHSHVYWYRQLPEEGLKFMVYLQKENIIDESGMPKERFSAEFPKEGPSILRIQQVVRGDSAAYFCASSTGQINTGELFFGEGSRLTVL.

The rearrangement joins TRBV5-4 to TRBJ2-2, with D uncertain. Germline values: CDR1 SGHNT, CDR2 YYREEE (reference sequence). The V gene lost 4 bases and the J gene lost 8 bases, with 9 bases spanning the gap. CDR3 length: 12 residues. The CDR3 is CASSKNMGELFF. As DNA, the CDR3 is TGTGCCAGCAGCAAAAATATGGGGGAGCTGTTTTTT. The whole variable domain, filled in from reference TRBV5-4 and TRBJ2-2, reads ETGVTQSPTHLIKTRGQQVTLRCSSQSGHNTVSWYQQALGQGPQFIFQYYREEENGRGNFPPRFSGLQFPNYSSELNVNALELDDSALYLCASSKNMGELFFGEGSRLTVL.

The J gene is TRBJ2-7, the V gene TRBV7-8; D is perhaps TRBD2 (5 bases). Trimming took off 8 bases at V and 6 bases at J, with 17 bases between the two ends. CDR1 and CDR2 (germline): SGHVS, FQNEAQ. The CDR3 length is 13 residues. The CDR3 DNA reads TGTGCCAGCCGATTACATCAGAGCGGCGAGCAGTACTTC. It specifies CASRLHQSGEQYF.

This clone has more than one count but fewer than ten. The chain has TRBV11-2 and TRBJ2-2, with 7 nucleotides matching TRBD1. V shed 0 bases and J 3 bases; nucleotides not matched to a gene: 10. The CDR3 extends over 18 amino acids. The V gene's germline CDR1 is SGHAT and CDR2 FQNNGV. CDR3 sequence reads: CASSLDPRQGRDTGELFF. DNA of the CDR3: TGTGCCAGCAGCTTAGACCCCCGACAGGGCCGTGACACCGGGGAGCTGTTTTTT. Variable domain in full (rest from reference TRBV11-2 and TRBJ2-2): EAGVAQSPRYKIIEKRQSVAFWCNPISGHATLYWYQQILGQGPKLLIQFQNNGVVDDSQLPKDRFSAERLKGVDSTLKIQPAKLEDSAVYLCASSLDPRQGRDTGELFFGEGSRLTVL.

This clone was counted a single time. The genes are TRBV30 and TRBJ1-2, with 8 nucleotides matching TRBD1. CDR1 and CDR2 from the germline V gene are GTSNPN and SVGIG (reference sequence). V gave up 5 bases and J gave up 8 bases; unmatched junction bases: 13. The CDR3 has 14 amino acids. The CDR3 DNA is TGTGCCTGGCAGAACCGGGACAGGACTGGGGGCTACACCTTC. As protein: CAWQNRDRTGGYTF.

J is TRBJ2-7 and V is TRBV27; 7 bases are shared with TRBD2. V shed 3 bases and J 12 bases; nucleotides not matched to a gene: 17. Germline V CDR1 and CDR2: MNHEY, SMNVEV (reference sequence). CDR3 length: 15 amino acids. The CDR3 DNA sequence: TGTGCCAGCAGTTTTGCCGCGAACCAAGCGGGATCTTCGTACTTC. This encodes CASSFAANQAGSSYF.

This sequence joins TRBV7-2 and TRBJ2-3, with a weak D call TRBD2 (6 bases). Germline V CDR1 and CDR2: SGHTA, FQGNSA. The ends were cut back, 6 bases at V and 4 bases at J, with 20 bases in the middle. This CDR3 comprises 16 residues. Written as DNA, the CDR3 is TGTGCCAGCAGACCACACCTAGCGAGTAATGCAGATACGCAGTATTTT. This encodes CASRPHLASNADTQYF.

The genes are TRBV9 and TRBJ1-4, with D possibly TRBD1 on 6 matching bases. V gave up 7 bases and J gave up 8 bases, with 30 bases separating them. The CDR3 consists of 18 residues. CDR1 and CDR2 (germline): SGDLS, YYNGEE. CDR3 bases: TGTGCCAGCGGCAGCACGGGGGGCACTCTTCCCTCGTCGGAAAAACTGTTTTTT. This gives the protein CASGSTGGTLPSSEKLFF.

The V gene is TRBV28, the J gene TRBJ2-1; D call uncertain. The germline V gene has CDR1 MDHEN and CDR2 SYDVKM. V was shortened by 6 bases and J by 0 bases, with 15 bases between the two germline ends. This CDR3 is 16 amino acids long. The CDR3 spells CASRLPGPASYNEQFF. The CDR3 DNA reads TGTGCCAGCAGACTTCCTGGGCCTGCCTCCTACAATGAGCAGTTCTTC.

This rearrangement joins TRBV5-1 to TRBJ1-2, with 9 positions matching TRBD1. The CDR3 covers 15 residues. The V gene end was trimmed by 1 base and the J gene end by 8 bases; junction bases not matched to a gene: 9. Per the germline V gene, CDR1 is SGHRS and CDR2 is YFSETQ. CDR3 loop: CASSLNTGGAGGYTF. CDR3 bases: TGCGCCAGCAGCTTGAATACAGGGGGCGCAGGGGGCTACACCTTC.